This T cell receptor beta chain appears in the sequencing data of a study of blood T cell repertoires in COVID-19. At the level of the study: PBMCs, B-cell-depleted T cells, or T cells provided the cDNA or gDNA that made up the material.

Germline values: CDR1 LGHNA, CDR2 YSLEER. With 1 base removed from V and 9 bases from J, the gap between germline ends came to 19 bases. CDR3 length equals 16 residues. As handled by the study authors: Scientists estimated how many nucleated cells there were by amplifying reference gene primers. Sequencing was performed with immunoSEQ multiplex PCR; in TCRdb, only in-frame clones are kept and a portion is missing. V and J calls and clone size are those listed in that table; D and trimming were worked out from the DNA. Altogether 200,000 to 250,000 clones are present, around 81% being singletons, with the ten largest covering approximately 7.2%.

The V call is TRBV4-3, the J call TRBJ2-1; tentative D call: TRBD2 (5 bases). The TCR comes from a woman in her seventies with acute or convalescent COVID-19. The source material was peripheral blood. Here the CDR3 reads CASSQGSSGTEGEQFF. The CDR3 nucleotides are TGCGCCAGCAGCCAAGGCTCGAGCGGAACCGAGGGTGAGCAGTTCTTC.